The table lists the clone carrying this TCR beta chain with many counts. Its target is not known. The CDR3 extends 3 residues past the end of the read, so its final part is completed from the germline J gene. For at least one year, all CVID subjects received replacement immunoglobulin. Blood came from CVID subjects not ill and not taking immunomodulatory or immunosuppressive medication. Assay: immunoSEQ multiplex PCR; the TCRdb copy retains only in-frame clones and omits some. The sample holds more than 20,000 clones, and no clone turns up only once. The source of the sample is a study of T cell clonality in common variable immunodeficiency. Study-wide points: Compared with controls, CVID subjects had fewer shared TCRbeta clones. In common variable immunodeficiency, TCR beta chains reportedly carried fewer deletions and N-nucleotide insertions.

This CDR3 region has 13 residues. From germline, CDR1 is GTSNPN and CDR2 SVGIG (reference sequence). V was pared by 3 bases and J by 5 bases, with 6 bases of the junction left unmatched. The source is a human donor with common variable immunodeficiency. The sample was peripheral blood mononuclear cells. The genes are TRBV30 and TRBJ1-2; 7 bases align to TRBD1. The CDR3 bases that were read are TGTGCCTGGAGCACCGGGACAGATTATGGC. It encodes CAWSTGTDYG. The CDR3 in its entirety is CAWSTGTDYGYTF.